This T cell receptor (beta chain) was obtained from a study of T cell responses to AZD1222 COVID-19 vaccine. TCRdb's table, derived via immunoSEQ multiplex PCR, lists solely in-frame clones and lacks some. The table lists 74,000 or so clones, 84% of them singletons. About this clone: What it binds is unknown.

Study-level results: There were mostly white British donors and more females than males, and clonal diversity was possibly underestimated. Nearly half of the spike-specific TCRs reportedly recognize variant regions that carry no mutations. Just a handful of AZD1222 recipients were seropositive at baseline. Recipients of two AZD1222 doses showed rising Spike-specific TCR breadth and depth.

The CDR3 sequence is 15 residues long. Germline V lookup: CDR1 SGHRS, CDR2 YFSETQ. The V and J ends lost 1 base and 8 bases, in that order; junction bases with no gene match: 8. The chain uses TRBV5-1 and TRBJ2-1, with 8 bases fitting TRBD2. The origin of this receptor is an adult in good health. Sequenced here: peripheral blood, sampled on day 0 of AZD1222 vaccination. CDR3 nucleotides: TGCGCCAGCAGCTTGAACGGGAGGGCCGGTCATGAGCAGTTCTTC. Its protein is CASSLNGRAGHEQFF. The variable domain in full, with the rest retrieved from reference TRBV5-1 and TRBJ2-1, is KAGVTQTPRYLIKTRGQQVTLSCSPISGHRSVSWYQQTPGQGLQFLFEYFSETQRNKGNFPGRFSGRQFSNSRSEMNVSTLELGDSALYLCASSLNGRAGHEQFFGPGTRLTVL.